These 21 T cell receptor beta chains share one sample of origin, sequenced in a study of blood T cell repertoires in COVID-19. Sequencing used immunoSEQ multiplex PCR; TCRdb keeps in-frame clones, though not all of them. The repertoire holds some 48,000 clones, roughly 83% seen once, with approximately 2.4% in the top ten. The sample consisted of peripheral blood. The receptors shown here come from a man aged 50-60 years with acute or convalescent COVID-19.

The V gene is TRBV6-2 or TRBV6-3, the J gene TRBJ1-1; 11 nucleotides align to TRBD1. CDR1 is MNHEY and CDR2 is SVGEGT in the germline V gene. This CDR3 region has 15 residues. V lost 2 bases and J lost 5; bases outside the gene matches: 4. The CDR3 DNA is TGTGCCAGCAGTTACGGGGACAGGGGGTTAACTGAAGCTTTCTTT. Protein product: CASSYGDRGLTEAFF.

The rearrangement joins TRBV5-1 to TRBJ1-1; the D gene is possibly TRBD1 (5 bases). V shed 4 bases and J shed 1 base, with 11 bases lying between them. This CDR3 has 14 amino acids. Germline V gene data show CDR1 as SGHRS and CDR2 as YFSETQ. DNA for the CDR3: TGCGCCAGCAGCCAACCCACAGGGAACACTGAAGCTTTCTTT. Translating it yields CASSQPTGNTEAFF.

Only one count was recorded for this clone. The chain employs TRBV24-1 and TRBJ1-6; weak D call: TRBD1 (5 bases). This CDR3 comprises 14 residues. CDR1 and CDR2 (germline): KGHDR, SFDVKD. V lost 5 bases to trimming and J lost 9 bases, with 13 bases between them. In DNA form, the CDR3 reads TGTGCCACCAGTGCGGCCAGGGCAGGTTCACCCCTCCACTTT. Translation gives CATSAARAGSPLHF.

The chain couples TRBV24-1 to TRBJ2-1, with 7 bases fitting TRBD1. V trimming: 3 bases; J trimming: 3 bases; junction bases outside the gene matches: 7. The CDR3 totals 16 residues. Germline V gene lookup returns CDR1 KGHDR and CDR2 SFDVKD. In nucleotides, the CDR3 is TGTGCCACCAGTGATGACAGGGCTCCCTTCTACAATGAGCAGTTCTTC. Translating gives CATSDDRAPFYNEQFF.

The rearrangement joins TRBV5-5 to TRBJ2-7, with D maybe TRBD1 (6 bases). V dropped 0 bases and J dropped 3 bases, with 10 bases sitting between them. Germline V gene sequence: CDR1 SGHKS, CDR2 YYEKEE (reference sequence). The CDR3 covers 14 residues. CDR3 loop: CASSLGQANYEQYF. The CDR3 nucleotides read TGTGCCAGCAGCTTGGGACAGGCGAACTACGAGCAGTACTTC.

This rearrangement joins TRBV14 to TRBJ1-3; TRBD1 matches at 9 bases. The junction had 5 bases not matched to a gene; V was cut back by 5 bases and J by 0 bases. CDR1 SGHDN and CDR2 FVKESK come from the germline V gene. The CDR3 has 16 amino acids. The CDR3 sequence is CASSSTGGTSGNTIYF. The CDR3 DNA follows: TGTGCCAGCAGCTCGACAGGGGGGACCTCTGGAAACACCATATATTTT.

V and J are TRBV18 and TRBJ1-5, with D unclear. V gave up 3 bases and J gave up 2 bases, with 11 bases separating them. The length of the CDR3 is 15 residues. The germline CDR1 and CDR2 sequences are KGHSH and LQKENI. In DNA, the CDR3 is TGTGCCAGCTCACCTGCCCAAGGAGGCAATCAGCCCCAGCATTTT. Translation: CASSPAQGGNQPQHF. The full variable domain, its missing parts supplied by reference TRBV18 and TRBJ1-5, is NAGVMQNPRHLVRRRGQEARLRCSPMKGHSHVYWYRQLPEEGLKFMVYLQKENIIDESGMPKERFSAEFPKEGPSILRIQQVVRGDSAAYFCASSPAQGGNQPQHFGDGTRLSIL.

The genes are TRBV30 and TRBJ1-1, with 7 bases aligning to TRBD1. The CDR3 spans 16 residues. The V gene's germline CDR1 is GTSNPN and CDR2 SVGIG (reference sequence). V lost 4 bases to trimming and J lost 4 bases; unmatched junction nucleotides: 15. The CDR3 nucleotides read TGTGCCTGGAACCTTAAGGGTAGGGGGCTGGGCACTGAAGCTTTCTTT. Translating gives CAWNLKGRGLGTEAFF.

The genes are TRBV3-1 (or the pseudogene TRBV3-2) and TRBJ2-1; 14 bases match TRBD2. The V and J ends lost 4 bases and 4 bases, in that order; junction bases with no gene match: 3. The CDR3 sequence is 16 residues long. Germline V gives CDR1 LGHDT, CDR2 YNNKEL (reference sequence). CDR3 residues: CASSPRTSGRYNEQFF. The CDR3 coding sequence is TGTGCCAGCAGCCCGAGGACTAGCGGGAGGTACAATGAGCAGTTCTTC.

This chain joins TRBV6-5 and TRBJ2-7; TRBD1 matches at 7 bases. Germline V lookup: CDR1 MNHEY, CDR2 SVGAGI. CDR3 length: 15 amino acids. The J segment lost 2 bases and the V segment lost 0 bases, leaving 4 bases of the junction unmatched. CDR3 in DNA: TGTGCCAGCAGTTACTCCTCGGACAGGCCCTACGAGCAGTACTTC. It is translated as CASSYSSDRPYEQYF.

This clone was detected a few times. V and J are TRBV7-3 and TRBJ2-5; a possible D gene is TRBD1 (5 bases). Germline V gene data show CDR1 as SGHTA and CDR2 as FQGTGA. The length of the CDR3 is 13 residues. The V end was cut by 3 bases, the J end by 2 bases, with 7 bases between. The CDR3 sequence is CASSFDRQETQYF. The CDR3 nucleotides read TGTGCCAGCAGCTTTGACAGACAAGAGACCCAGTACTTC.

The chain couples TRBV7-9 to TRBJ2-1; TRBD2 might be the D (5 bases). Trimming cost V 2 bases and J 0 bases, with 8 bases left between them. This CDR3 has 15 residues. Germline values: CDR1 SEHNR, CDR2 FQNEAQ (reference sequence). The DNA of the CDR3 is TGTGCCAGCAGCTTAATGGGGAGCTCCTACAATGAGCAGTTCTTC. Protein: CASSLMGSSYNEQFF.

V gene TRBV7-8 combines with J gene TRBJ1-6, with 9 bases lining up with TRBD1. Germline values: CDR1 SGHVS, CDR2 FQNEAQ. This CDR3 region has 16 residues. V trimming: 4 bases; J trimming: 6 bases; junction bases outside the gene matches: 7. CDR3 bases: TGTGCCAGCAGCTCAAGAGACAGGGGGGCTAATTCACCCCTCCACTTT. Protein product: CASSSRDRGANSPLHF.

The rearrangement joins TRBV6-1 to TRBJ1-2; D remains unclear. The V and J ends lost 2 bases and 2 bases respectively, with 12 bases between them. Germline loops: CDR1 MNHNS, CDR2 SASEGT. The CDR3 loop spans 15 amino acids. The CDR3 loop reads CASSEPPDINYGYTF. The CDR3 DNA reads TGTGCCAGCAGTGAACCTCCCGACATCAACTATGGCTACACCTTC.

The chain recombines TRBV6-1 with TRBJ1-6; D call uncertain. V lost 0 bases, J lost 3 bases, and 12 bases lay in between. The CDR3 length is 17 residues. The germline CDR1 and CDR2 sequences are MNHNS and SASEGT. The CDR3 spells CASSEAPTAFYNSPLHF. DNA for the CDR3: TGTGCCAGCAGTGAAGCCCCAACAGCCTTCTATAATTCACCCCTCCACTTT.

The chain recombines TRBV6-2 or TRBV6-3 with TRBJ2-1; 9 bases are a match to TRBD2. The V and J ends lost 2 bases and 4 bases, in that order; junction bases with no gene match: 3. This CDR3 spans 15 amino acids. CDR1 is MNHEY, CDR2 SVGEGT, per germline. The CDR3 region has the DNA TGTGCCAGCAGTTACCTAGCGGGGCCATACAATGAGCAGTTCTTC. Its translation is CASSYLAGPYNEQFF.

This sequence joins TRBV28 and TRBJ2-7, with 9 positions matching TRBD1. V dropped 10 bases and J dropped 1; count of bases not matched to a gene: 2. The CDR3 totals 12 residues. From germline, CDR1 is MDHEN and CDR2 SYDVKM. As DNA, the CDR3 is TGTGCCATCGACAGGGGGTCCTACGAGCAGTACTTC. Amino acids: CAIDRGSYEQYF.

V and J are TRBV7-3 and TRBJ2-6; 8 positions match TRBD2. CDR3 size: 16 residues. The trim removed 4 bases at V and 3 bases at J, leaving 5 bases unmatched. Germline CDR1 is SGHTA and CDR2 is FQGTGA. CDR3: CASSSGGGYGANVLTF. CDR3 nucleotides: TGTGCCAGCAGCTCAGGCGGGGGGTATGGGGCCAACGTCCTGACTTTC.

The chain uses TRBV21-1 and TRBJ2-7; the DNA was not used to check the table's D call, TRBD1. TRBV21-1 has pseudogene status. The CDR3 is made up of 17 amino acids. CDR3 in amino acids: CASSNGQGGKLYYEQYF. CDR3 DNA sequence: TGTGCCAGCAGCAACGGGCAGGGCGGTAAGCTTTATTACGAGCAGTACTTC.

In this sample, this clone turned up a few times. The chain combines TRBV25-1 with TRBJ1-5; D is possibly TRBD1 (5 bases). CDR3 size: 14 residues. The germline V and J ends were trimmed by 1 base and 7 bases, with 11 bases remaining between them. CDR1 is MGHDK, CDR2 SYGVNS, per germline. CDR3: CASSEWDWGQPQHF. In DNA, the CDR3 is TGTGCCAGCAGTGAATGGGACTGGGGGCAGCCCCAGCATTTT.

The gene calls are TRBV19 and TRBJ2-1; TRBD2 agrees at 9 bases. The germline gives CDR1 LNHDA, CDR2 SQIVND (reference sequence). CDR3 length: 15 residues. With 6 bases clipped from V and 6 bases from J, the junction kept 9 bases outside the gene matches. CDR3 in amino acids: CASRLAGEGSNEQFF. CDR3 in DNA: TGTGCCAGTAGGTTAGCGGGAGAGGGTTCCAATGAGCAGTTCTTC.